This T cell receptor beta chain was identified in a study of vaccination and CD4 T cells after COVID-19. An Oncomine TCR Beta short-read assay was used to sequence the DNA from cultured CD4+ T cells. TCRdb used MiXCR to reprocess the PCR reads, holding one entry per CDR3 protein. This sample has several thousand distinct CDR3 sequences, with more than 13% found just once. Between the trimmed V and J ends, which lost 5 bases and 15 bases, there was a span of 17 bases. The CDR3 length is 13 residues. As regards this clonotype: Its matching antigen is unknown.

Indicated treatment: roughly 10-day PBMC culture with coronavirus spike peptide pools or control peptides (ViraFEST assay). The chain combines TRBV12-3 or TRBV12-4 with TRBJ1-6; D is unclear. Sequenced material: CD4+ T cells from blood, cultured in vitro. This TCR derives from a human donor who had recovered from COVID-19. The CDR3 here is CASSLRIFTGLHF. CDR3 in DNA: TGTGCCAGCAGTCTCCGAATTTTTACGGGCCTCCACTTT.